Listed here are 27 T cell receptor beta chains from one sample, sequenced in a study of early T cells in non-severe SARS-CoV-2 infection. TCRdb analysed the 5' RACE reads with MiXCR anew, one entry per CDR3 protein. The sample comprises 34,000 or so distinct CDR3 sequences, 9% to 9.5% of which are singletons, and roughly 13% rests with the top ten. Sample: whole blood. The receptors were sampled from an adult who was a healthcare worker with PCR-confirmed SARS-CoV-2 infection or an uninfected control (not recorded which).

This clonotype has at least ten counts. This sequence joins TRBV12-3 or TRBV12-4 and TRBJ1-1; D call uncertain. Trimming took off 0 bases at V and 0 bases at J, with 2 bases between the two ends. The CDR3 runs to 13 residues. Here the CDR3 reads CASSLAVNTEAFF. The CDR3 DNA reads TGTGCCAGCAGTTTAGCCGTGAACACTGAAGCTTTCTTT.

At least ten counts were recorded for this clonotype. The rearrangement links TRBV7-3 to TRBJ2-2; 9 bases map to TRBD1. The CDR3 is made up of 15 amino acids. Germline V CDR1 and CDR2: SGHTA, FQGTGA. Trimming at V came to 5 bases and at J to 6 bases, leaving 7 bases not matched to a gene. The CDR3 protein is CASSRGQGTAGELFF. The CDR3 nucleotides read TGTGCCAGCAGCAGAGGACAGGGGACCGCCGGGGAGCTGTTTTTT.

The chain recombines TRBV4-3 with TRBJ1-1; 10 positions match TRBD1. The J segment lost 7 bases and the V segment lost 3 bases, leaving 11 bases of the junction unmatched. The germline CDR1 and CDR2 sequences are LGHNA and YSLEER. The CDR3 loop spans 16 amino acids. The CDR3 loop reads CASSHRPGTGDGEAFF. The CDR3 nucleotides read TGCGCCAGCAGCCACCGTCCCGGGACAGGGGACGGTGAAGCTTTCTTT.

This CDR3 reads CAWSADWRGNTEAFF. The CDR3 DNA is TGTGCCTGGAGCGCAGACTGGAGAGGAAACACTGAAGCTTTCTTT. V and J are TRBV30 and TRBJ1-1; D not certain. The CDR3 runs 15 residues. CDR1 and CDR2 (germline): GTSNPN, SVGIG (reference sequence). Trimming cost V 3 bases and J 2 bases, with 16 bases left between them.

This clonotype was counted many times. The rearrangement uses TRBV20-1 and TRBJ2-3, with a possible D match to TRBD2 (5 bases). Trimming took off 3 bases at V and 6 bases at J, with 10 bases between the two ends. CDR3 length equals 12 residues. CDR1 is DFQATT and CDR2 is SNEGSKA in the germline V gene (reference sequence). The CDR3 reads CSARSGSDTQYF. The CDR3 coding sequence is TGCAGTGCTAGGTCGGGGAGTGATACGCAGTATTTT.

This clonotype was seen only a few times. The genes are TRBV9 and TRBJ2-7, with D possibly being TRBD2 (7 bases). Germline CDR1 SGDLS, CDR2 YYNGEE. The ends were cut back, 3 bases at V and 3 bases at J, with 13 bases in the middle. This CDR3 spans 14 amino acids. This CDR3 is CASSAGGPLYEQYF. The CDR3 coding sequence is TGTGCCAGCAGCGCCGGGGGGCCCCTCTACGAGCAGTACTTC.

A remark on this clonotype: A much larger clone lies one base from this, so it may be a read error. This likely comes from a read error, as the CDR3 has no conserved phenylalanine or tryptophan at its end. The chain has TRBV18 and TRBJ2-7; a weak D match, TRBD1 (5 bases). Germline V CDR1 and CDR2: KGHSH, LQKENI. V lost 2 bases to trimming and J lost 6 bases, with 14 bases between them. This CDR3 has 14 amino acids. The DNA for the CDR3 is TGTGCCAGCTCACCAACCACAGGAACAGTCGAGCAGTACCTC. This encodes CASSPTTGTVEQYL.

This clonotype occurred many times. The rearrangement links TRBV5-1 to TRBJ2-7, with 7 bases fitting TRBD1. Looked up from germline, CDR1 is SGHRS and CDR2 is YFSETQ. The trim removed 8 bases at V and 4 bases at J, leaving 9 bases unmatched. The CDR3 loop spans 13 amino acids. CDR3 residues: CASHRGDWYEQYF. CDR3 in DNA: TGCGCCAGTCACAGGGGAGATTGGTACGAGCAGTACTTC. The full variable domain, its missing parts supplied by reference TRBV5-1 and TRBJ2-7, is KAGVTQTPRYLIKTRGQQVTLSCSPISGHRSVSWYQQTPGQGLQFLFEYFSETQRNKGNFPGRFSGRQFSNSRSEMNVSTLELGDSALYLCASHRGDWYEQYFGPGTRLTVT.

This clonotype was recorded many times. The chain joins TRBV20-1 to TRBJ2-3; D gene uncertain. The CDR3 extends over 17 amino acids. V lost 0 bases and J 5 bases, leaving 21 bases between the germline ends. Germline CDR1 and CDR2: DFQATT and SNEGSKA (reference sequence). This chain's CDR3 is CSARDRLLPPNKDTQYF. Written as DNA, the CDR3 is TGCAGTGCTAGAGATCGGCTACTGCCCCCGAACAAAGATACGCAGTATTTT.

To note about this clonotype: A much larger clone is a single base away; this may be a read error. The rearrangement links TRBV7-3 to TRBJ1-4; D is uncertain. In germline, CDR1 is SGHTA, CDR2 FQGTGA. V lost 4 bases, J lost 3 bases, and 12 bases lay in between. The CDR3 covers 15 residues. The CDR3 region is CASSSIGRPNEKLFF. In DNA, the CDR3 is TGTGCCAGCAGCTCGATTGGACGGCCTAATGAAAAACTGTTTTTT.

Turning to this clonotype: This may be a read error: a much more frequent sequence differs by one nucleotide. The rearrangement uses TRBV3-1 and TRBJ1-6; D remains unclear. CDR1 and CDR2 from the germline V gene are LGHDT and YNNKEL (reference sequence). The CDR3 sequence is 14 residues long. CDR3 in amino acids: CANSQDPTFGPLHF. The CDR3 bases are TGTGCCAACAGCCAAGATCCGACCTTCGGACCCCTCCACTTT. Based on the CDR3 plus reference TRBV3-1 and TRBJ1-6, the full variable domain is DTAVSQTPKYLVTQMGNDKSIKCEQNLGHDTMYWYKQDSKKFLKIMFSYNNKELIINETVPNRFSPKSPDKAHLNLHINSLELGDSAVYFCANSQDPTFGPLHFGNGTRLTVT.

This clonotype was detected many times. The gene calls are TRBV24-1 and TRBJ2-1; 10 positions match TRBD2. Germline V gene data show CDR1 as KGHDR and CDR2 as SFDVKD. The CDR3 length is 16 residues. V trimming: 2 bases; J trimming: 10 bases; junction bases outside the gene matches: 10. CDR3 region: CATSDSASGGRWEQFF. For the CDR3, the DNA is TGTGCCACCAGTGATTCGGCTAGCGGGGGACGTTGGGAGCAGTTCTTC.

This clonotype was observed at least ten times. This rearrangement joins TRBV6-6 to TRBJ2-7; TRBD1 aligns across 10 bases. CDR1 and CDR2 (germline): MNHNY, SVGAGI (reference sequence). V gave up 4 bases and J gave up 2 bases; unmatched junction bases: 8. The CDR3 covers 16 residues. The CDR3, as DNA: TGTGCCAGCAGTTCGGGGCCCGGGACAGGGGCCTACGAGCAGTACTTC. This codes for CASSSGPGTGAYEQYF.

This clonotype was seen a handful of times. The rearrangement uses TRBV20-1 and TRBJ2-7; D ambiguous. With 6 bases removed from V and 2 bases from J, the gap between germline ends came to 11 bases. Germline V gene lookup returns CDR1 DFQATT and CDR2 SNEGSKA (reference sequence). The CDR3 length is 12 residues. CDR3 in amino acids: CSALRQTYEQYF. CDR3 nucleotides: TGCAGTGCCCTAAGGCAGACCTACGAGCAGTACTTC.

This clonotype was observed at least ten times. The rearrangement joins TRBV29-1 to TRBJ1-5; D unclear. The germline CDR1 and CDR2 sequences are SQVTM and ANQGSEA. The ends were cut back, 6 bases at V and 0 bases at J, with 9 bases in the middle. The CDR3 has 13 amino acids. The CDR3 region is CSVKDGSNQPQHF. DNA of the CDR3: TGCAGCGTCAAAGACGGTAGCAATCAGCCCCAGCATTTT.

The V and J genes are TRBV7-2 and TRBJ2-5; D gene unclear. V was cut by 5 bases and J by 5 bases, with 12 bases left in between. This CDR3 comprises 13 residues. Per germline, CDR1 SGHTA and CDR2 FQGNSA. In nucleotides, the CDR3 is TGTGCCAGCAGCAAGGTGGTGGGGGAGACCCAGTACTTC. Its protein product is CASSKVVGETQYF.

This clonotype was recorded many times. This chain links TRBV6-5 with TRBJ1-6, with TRBD1 identical over 8 bases. The CDR3 is made up of 14 amino acids. Trimming at V came to 6 bases and at J to 10 bases, leaving 8 bases not matched to a gene. CDR1 is MNHEY and CDR2 is SVGAGI in the germline V gene. The CDR3 reads CASRLGQEGSPLHF. Here the CDR3 DNA reads TGTGCCAGCAGACTGGGACAGGAAGGATCACCCCTCCACTTT.

Ten or more counts support this clonotype. V is TRBV7-2 and J is TRBJ2-2, with TRBD2 identical over 10 bases. Germline lookup yields CDR1 SGHTA and CDR2 FQGNSA. The CDR3 extends over 14 amino acids. Germline trimming cut 5 bases from V and 14 bases from J; bases unmatched to any gene: 11. The CDR3 DNA reads TGTGCCAGCAGCCGAGCTCTAGCGGGGGAAAGACTGTTTTTT. Protein: CASSRALAGERLFF.

The gene calls are TRBV6-6 and TRBJ2-7; 7 bases are shared with TRBD2. The CDR3 contains 14 residues. The V segment lost 2 bases and the J segment 6 bases; nucleotides outside the gene matches: 7. Germline V gene sequence: CDR1 MNHNY, CDR2 SVGAGI (reference sequence). As DNA, the CDR3 is TGTGCCAGCAGTTACGGGGGGGTCCGAATCGAGCAGTACTTC. Protein sequence: CASSYGGVRIEQYF.

This clonotype was found a few times. This chain links TRBV2 with TRBJ1-5, with D perhaps TRBD1 (5 bases). The CDR3 sequence is 15 residues long. Germline CDR1 and CDR2: SNHLY and FYNNEI. Between the trimmed V and J ends, which lost 5 bases and 0 bases, there was a span of 11 bases. The DNA of the CDR3 is TGTGCCAGCAGTAGGGACGAAGGTAGCAATCAGCCCCAGCATTTT. Translated: CASSRDEGSNQPQHF. Complete variable domain (other parts from reference TRBV2 and TRBJ1-5): EPEVTQTPSHQVTQMGQEVILRCVPISNHLYFYWYRQILGQKVEFLVSFYNNEISEKSEIFDDQFSVERPDGSNFTLKIRSTKLEDSAMYFCASSRDEGSNQPQHFGDGTRLSIL.

This chain uses TRBV7-8 with TRBJ2-7; the D is unclear. CDR3 length: 11 residues. V lost 5 bases and J 5 bases, leaving 7 bases between the germline ends. Germline values: CDR1 SGHVS, CDR2 FQNEAQ. The CDR3 loop is CASSLQDEQYF. Written as DNA, the CDR3 is TGTGCCAGCAGCCTCCAGGACGAGCAGTACTTC.

The V gene is TRBV29-1, the J gene TRBJ2-7; TRBD2 matches 8 bases. CDR1 is SQVTM and CDR2 is ANQGSEA in the germline V gene. With 6 bases clipped from V and 5 bases from J, the junction kept 15 bases outside the gene matches. This CDR3 contains 15 residues. CDR3 in amino acids: CSVVHTGLAGNEQYF. CDR3 in DNA: TGCAGCGTCGTACATACAGGGCTAGCGGGTAACGAGCAGTACTTC.

V gene TRBV5-8 combines with J gene TRBJ1-5; D is undetermined. Between the trimmed V and J ends, which lost 7 bases and 7 bases, there was a span of 18 bases. This CDR3 region has 14 residues. In germline, CDR1 is SGHTS, CDR2 YDEGEE. In DNA form, the CDR3 reads TGTGCCAGCCCCCTGTGGGGATCGGGACAGCCCCAGCATTTT. Its protein product is CASPLWGSGQPQHF.

Turning to this clonotype: A read error may be the cause here, since a much bigger clone is one base away. The V and J genes are TRBV29-1 and TRBJ2-3; 10 bases line up with TRBD1. The length of the CDR3 is 14 residues. From germline, CDR1 is SQVTM and CDR2 ANQGSEA. This CDR3 reads CRGYRDRGGDTQYF. For the CDR3, the DNA is TGCCGCGGTTACCGGGACAGGGGAGGTGATACGCAGTATTTT.

This clonotype came up a few times. This chain joins TRBV7-6 and TRBJ2-6, with no clear D. V shed 3 bases and J shed 0 bases, with 6 bases lying between them. Looked up from germline, CDR1 is SGHVS and CDR2 is FNYEAQ. The CDR3 is 15 residues long. As DNA, the CDR3 is TGTGCCAGCAGCTTCAAAGTCTCTGGGGCCAACGTCCTGACTTTC. Translating gives CASSFKVSGANVLTF.

This clonotype has a handful of counts. In DNA form, the CDR3 reads TGTGCCAGCAGCTCCGCTGTGCAGGGGGCCTATGGCTACACCTTC. Residues: CASSSAVQGAYGYTF. The J gene is TRBJ1-2, the V gene TRBV13, with 8 bases matching TRBD1. CDR3 size: 15 residues. The trim removed 4 bases at V and 4 bases at J, leaving 8 bases unmatched. CDR1 and CDR2 (germline): PRHDT, FYEKMQ (reference sequence).

This clonotype was picked up many times. This rearrangement joins TRBV20-1 to TRBJ2-5; D unclear. With 1 base removed from V and 4 bases from J, the gap between germline ends came to 7 bases. Per the germline V gene, CDR1 is DFQATT and CDR2 is SNEGSKA (reference sequence). This CDR3 has 12 amino acids. This CDR3 is CSARGPGETQYF. In DNA form, the CDR3 reads TGCAGTGCTAGAGGCCCTGGAGAGACCCAGTACTTC.